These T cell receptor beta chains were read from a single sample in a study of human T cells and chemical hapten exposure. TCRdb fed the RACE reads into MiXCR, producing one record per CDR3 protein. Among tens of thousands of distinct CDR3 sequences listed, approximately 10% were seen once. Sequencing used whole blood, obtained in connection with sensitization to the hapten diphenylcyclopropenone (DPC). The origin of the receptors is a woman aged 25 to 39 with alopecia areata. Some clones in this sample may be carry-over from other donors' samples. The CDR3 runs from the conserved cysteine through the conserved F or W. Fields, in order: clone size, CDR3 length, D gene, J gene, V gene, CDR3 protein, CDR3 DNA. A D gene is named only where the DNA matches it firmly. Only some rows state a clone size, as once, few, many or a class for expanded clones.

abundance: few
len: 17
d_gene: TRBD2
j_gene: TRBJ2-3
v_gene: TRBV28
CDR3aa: CASSFLAGGRGTDTQYF
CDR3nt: TGTGCCAGCAGTTTCCTAGCGGGGGGGCGGGGCACAGATACGCAGTATTTT

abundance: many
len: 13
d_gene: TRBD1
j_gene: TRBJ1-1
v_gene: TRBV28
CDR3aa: CASSPPNRGVAFF
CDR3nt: TGTGCCAGCAGCCCACCGAACAGGGGAGTAGCTTTCTTT

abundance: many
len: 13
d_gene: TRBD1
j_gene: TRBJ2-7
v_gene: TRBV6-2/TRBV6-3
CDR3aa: CASSFYDRGEQYF
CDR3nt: TGTGCCAGCAGTTTTTACGACAGGGGCGAGCAGTACTTC

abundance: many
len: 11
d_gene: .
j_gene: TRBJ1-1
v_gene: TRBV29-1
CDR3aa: CSVLKLSEAFF
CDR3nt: TGCAGCGTCCTGAAGCTGTCTGAAGCTTTCTTT

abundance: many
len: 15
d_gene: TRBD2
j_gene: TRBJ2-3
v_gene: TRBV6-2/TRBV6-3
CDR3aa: CASTRGSGGPDTQYF
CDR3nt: TGTGCCAGCACCCGGGGGAGCGGGGGACCGGATACGCAGTATTTT

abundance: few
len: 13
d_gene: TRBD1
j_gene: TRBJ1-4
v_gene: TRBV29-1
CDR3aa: CSALGQGDEKLFF
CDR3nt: TGCAGCGCCCTAGGCCAGGGGGATGAAAAACTGTTTTTT

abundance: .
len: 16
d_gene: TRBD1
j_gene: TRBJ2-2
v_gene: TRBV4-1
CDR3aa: CASSQDPGQGYGELFF
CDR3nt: TGCGCCAGCAGCCAAGACCCGGGACAGGGTTACGGGGAGCTGTTTTTT

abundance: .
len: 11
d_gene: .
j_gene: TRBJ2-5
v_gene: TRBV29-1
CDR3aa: CSVPRVETQYF
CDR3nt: TGCAGCGTACCCAGGGTGGAGACCCAGTACTTC

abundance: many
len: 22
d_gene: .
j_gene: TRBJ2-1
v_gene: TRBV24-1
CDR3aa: CATSDPSFGADRVPSSYNEQFF
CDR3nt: TGTGCCACCAGTGATCCCTCGTTTGGGGCAGATCGGGTTCCTTCCTCCTACAATGAGCAGTTCTTC

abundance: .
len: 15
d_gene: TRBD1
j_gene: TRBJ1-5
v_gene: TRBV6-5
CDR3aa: CASRRDRGEYQPQHF
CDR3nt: TGTGCCAGCAGACGGGACAGGGGAGAGTATCAGCCCCAGCATTTT

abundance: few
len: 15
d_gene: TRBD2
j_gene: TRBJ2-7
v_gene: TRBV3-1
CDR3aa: CASSQGLAVPYEQYF
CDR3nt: TGTGCCAGCAGCCAAGGACTAGCGGTTCCCTACGAGCAGTACTTC

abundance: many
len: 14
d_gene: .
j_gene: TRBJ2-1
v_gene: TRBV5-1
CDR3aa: CASSADVRYNEQFF
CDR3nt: TGCGCCAGCAGCGCCGACGTGCGGTACAATGAGCAGTTCTTC

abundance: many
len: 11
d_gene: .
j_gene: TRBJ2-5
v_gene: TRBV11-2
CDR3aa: CASSDTRFQYF
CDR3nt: TGTGCCAGCAGCGACACCCGTTTCCAGTACTTC

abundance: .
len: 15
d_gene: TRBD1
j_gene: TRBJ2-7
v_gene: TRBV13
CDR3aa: CASSIKTGGWDEQYF
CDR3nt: TGTGCCAGCAGCATAAAAACAGGGGGTTGGGACGAGCAGTACTTC

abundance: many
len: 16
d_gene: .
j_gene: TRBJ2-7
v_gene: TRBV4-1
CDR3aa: CASSQATGGLSYEQYF
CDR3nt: TGCGCCAGCAGCCAGGCCACCGGCGGTTTGAGTTACGAGCAGTACTTC

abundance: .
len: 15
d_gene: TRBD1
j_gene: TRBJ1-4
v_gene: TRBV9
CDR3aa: CASSRRGTGVEKLFF
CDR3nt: TGTGCCAGCAGTAGGCGTGGGACAGGGGTTGAAAAACTGTTTTTT

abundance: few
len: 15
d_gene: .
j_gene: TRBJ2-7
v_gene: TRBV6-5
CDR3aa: CASSYSGGASYEQYF
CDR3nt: TGTGCCAGCAGTTACTCTGGCGGGGCCTCCTACGAGCAGTACTTC

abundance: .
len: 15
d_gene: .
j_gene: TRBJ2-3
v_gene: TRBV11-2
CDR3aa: CASSLEPISTDTQYF
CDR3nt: TGTGCCAGCAGCTTAGAACCGATTAGCACAGATACGCAGTATTTT

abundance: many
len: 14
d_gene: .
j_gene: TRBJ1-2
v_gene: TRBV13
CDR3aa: CASSSPQGNYGYTF
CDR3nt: TGTGCCAGCAGCTCCCCGCAGGGAAACTATGGCTACACCTTC

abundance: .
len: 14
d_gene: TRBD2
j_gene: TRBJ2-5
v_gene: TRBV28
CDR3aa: CASTNGGTQETQYF
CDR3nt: TGTGCCAGCACTAACGGGGGGACCCAAGAGACCCAGTACTTC

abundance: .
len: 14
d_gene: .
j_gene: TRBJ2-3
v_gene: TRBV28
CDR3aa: CASSLLGSTDTQYF
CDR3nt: TGTGCCAGCAGTTTACTCGGCAGCACAGATACGCAGTATTTT

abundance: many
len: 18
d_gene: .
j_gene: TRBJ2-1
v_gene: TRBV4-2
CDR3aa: CASSQDDWTPGAYNEQFF
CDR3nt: TGTGCCAGCAGCCAAGACGACTGGACTCCGGGGGCCTACAATGAGCAGTTCTTC

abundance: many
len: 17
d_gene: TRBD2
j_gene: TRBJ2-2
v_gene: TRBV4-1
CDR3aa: CASSHARLAGGPGELFF
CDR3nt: TGCGCCAGCAGCCACGCTAGACTAGCGGGAGGCCCCGGGGAGCTGTTTTTT

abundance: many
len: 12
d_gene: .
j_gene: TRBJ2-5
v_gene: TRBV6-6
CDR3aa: CASGDIQETQYF
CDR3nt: TGTGCCAGCGGGGACATCCAAGAGACCCAGTACTTC

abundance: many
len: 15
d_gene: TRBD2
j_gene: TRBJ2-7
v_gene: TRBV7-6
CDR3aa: CASSLATGLGAEQYF
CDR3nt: TGTGCCAGCAGCTTAGCCACGGGACTAGGAGCCGAGCAGTACTTC

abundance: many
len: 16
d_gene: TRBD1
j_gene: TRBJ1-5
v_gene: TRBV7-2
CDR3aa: CASSLVGQGAGQPQHF
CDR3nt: TGTGCCAGCAGCTTAGTAGGACAGGGGGCTGGCCAGCCCCAGCATTTT

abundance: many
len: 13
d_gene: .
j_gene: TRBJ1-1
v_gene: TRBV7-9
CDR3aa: CASSLSENPEAFF
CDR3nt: TGTGCCAGCAGCTTATCAGAGAACCCTGAAGCTTTCTTT

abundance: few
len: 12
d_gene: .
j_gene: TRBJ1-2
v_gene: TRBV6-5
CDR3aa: CAASAGDYGYTF
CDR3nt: TGTGCCGCTTCAGCAGGGGACTATGGCTACACCTTC

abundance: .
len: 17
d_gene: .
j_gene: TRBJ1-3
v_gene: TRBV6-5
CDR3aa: CASSYSPWRDTGNTIYF
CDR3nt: TGTGCCAGCAGTTACTCCCCCTGGAGGGATACTGGAAACACCATATATTTT

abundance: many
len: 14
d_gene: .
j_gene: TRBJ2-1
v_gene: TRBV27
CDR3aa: CASTRDTTYNEQFF
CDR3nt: TGTGCCAGTACCCGAGACACCACCTACAATGAGCAGTTCTTC

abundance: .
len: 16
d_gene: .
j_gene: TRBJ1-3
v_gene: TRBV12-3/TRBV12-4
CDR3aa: CASSFGLANSGNTIYF
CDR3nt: TGTGCCAGCAGTTTTGGACTGGCGAATTCTGGAAACACCATATATTTT

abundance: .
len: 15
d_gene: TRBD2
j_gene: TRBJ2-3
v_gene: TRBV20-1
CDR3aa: CSASGLAGGGDTQYF
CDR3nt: TGCAGTGCTAGCGGACTAGCGGGAGGCGGAGATACGCAGTATTTT

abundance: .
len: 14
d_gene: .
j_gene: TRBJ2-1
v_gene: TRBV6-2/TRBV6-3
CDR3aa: CASRKTSGYNEQFF
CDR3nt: TGTGCCAGCAGGAAAACTAGTGGTTACAATGAGCAGTTCTTC

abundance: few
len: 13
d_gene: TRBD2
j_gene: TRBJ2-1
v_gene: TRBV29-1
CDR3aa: CSGSGRPGYEQFF
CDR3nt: TGCAGCGGTAGCGGGAGGCCGGGTTATGAGCAGTTCTTC

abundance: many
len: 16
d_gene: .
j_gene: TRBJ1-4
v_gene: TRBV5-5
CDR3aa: CASSLEGSATNEKLFF
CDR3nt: TGTGCCAGCAGCTTGGAAGGCAGTGCAACTAATGAAAAACTGTTTTTT

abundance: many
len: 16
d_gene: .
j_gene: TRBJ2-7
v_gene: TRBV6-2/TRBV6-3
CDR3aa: CASSYSPSHPSYEQYF
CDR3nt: TGTGCCAGCAGTTACTCGCCATCACATCCCTCCTACGAGCAGTACTTC

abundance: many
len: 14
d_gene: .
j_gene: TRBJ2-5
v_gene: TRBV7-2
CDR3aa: CASSPTGAQETQYF
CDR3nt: TGTGCCAGCAGCCCGACCGGGGCCCAAGAGACCCAGTACTTC